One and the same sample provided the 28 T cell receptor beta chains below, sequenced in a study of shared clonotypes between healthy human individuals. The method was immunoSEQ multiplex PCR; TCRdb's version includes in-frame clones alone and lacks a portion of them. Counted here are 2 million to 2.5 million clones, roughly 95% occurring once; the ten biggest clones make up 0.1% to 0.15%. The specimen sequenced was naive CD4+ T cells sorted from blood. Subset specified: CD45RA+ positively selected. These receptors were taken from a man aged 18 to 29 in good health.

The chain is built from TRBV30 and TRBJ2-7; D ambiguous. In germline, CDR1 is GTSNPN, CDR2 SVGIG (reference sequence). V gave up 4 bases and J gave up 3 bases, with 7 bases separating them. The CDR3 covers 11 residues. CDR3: CAWTADYEQYF. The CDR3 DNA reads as TGTGCCTGGACTGCGGACTACGAGCAGTACTTC.

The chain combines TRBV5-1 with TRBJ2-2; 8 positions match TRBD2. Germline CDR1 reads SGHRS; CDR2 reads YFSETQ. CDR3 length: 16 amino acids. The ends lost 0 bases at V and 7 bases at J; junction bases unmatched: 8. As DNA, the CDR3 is TGCGCCAGCAGCTTGGCAGGACTAGCAATTCACGGGGAGCTGTTTTTT. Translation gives CASSLAGLAIHGELFF.

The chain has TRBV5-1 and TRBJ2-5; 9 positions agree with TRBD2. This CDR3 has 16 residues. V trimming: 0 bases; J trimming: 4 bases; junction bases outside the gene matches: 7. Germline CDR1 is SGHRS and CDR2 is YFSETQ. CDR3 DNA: TGCGCCAGCAGCTTGGCCGCTAGCGGGAAAGGAGAGACCCAGTACTTC. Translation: CASSLAASGKGETQYF.

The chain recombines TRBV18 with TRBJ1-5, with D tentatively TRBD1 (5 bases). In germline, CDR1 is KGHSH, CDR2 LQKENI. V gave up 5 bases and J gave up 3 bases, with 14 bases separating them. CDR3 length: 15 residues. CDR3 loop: CASSYKDSLNQPQHF. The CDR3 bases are TGTGCCAGCTCATACAAAGACAGTCTCAATCAGCCCCAGCATTTT.

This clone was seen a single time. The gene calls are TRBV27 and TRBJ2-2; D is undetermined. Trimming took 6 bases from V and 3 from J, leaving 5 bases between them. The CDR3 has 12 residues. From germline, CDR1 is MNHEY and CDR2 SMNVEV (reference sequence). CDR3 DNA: TGTGCCAGCAGAGAATACACCGGGGAGCTGTTTTTT. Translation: CASREYTGELFF.

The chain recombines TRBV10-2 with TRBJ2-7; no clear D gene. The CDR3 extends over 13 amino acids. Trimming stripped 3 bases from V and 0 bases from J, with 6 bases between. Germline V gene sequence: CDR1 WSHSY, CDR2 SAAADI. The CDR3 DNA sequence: TGCGCCAGCAGTGAAAGAGCCTCCTACGAGCAGTACTTC. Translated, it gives CASSERASYEQYF.

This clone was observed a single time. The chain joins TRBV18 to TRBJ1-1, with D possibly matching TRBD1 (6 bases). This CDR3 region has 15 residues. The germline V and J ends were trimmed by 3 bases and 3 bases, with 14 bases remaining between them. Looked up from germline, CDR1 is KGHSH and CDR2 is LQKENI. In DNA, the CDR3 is TGTGCCAGCTCACCGCGAGACAGGACCCACACTGAAGCTTTCTTT. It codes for CASSPRDRTHTEAFF.

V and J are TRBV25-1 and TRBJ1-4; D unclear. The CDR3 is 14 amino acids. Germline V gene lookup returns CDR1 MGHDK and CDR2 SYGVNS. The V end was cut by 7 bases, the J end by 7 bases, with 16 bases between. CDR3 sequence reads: CASTTARHGEKLFF. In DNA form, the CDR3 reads TGTGCCAGCACTACCGCGAGGCACGGTGAAAAACTGTTTTTT.

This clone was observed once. CDR3 coding DNA: TGTGCCAGCAGTCAGGGGTCTTCACCCCTCCACTTT. Amino acids: CASSQGSSPLHF. The chain combines TRBV5-6 with TRBJ1-6; possibly TRBD1 for D (6 bases). Trimming cost V 5 bases and J 9 bases, with 9 bases left between them. The germline V gene has CDR1 SGHDT and CDR2 YYEEEE. The length of the CDR3 is 12 residues.

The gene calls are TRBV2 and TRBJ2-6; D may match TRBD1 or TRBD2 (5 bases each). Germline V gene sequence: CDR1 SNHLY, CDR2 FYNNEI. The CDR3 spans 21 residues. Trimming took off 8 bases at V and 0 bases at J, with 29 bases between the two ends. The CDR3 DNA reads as TGTGCCAGCCTCCCCGGGACGGTCTACCTTGTGCCCCTCTCTGGGGCCAACGTCCTGACTTTC. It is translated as CASLPGTVYLVPLSGANVLTF.

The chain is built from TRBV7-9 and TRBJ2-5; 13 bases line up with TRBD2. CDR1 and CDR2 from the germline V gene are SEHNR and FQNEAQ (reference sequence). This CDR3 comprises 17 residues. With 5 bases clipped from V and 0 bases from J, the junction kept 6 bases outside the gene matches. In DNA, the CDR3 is TGTGCCAGCAGCCCAGGACTAGCGGGGGCAAACCAAGAGACCCAGTACTTC. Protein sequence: CASSPGLAGANQETQYF.

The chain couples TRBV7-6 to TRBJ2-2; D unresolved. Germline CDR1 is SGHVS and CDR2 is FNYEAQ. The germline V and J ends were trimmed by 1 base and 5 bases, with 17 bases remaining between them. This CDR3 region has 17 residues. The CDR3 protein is CASSLDPAHSVTGELFF. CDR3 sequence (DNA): TGTGCCAGCAGCTTAGACCCGGCGCACTCGGTTACCGGGGAGCTGTTTTTT.

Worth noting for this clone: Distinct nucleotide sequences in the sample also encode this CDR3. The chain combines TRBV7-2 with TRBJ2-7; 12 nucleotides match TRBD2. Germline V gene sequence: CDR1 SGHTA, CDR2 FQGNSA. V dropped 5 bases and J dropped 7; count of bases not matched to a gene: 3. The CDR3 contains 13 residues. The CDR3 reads CASSPGLAGEQYF. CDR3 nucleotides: TGTGCCAGCAGCCCAGGACTAGCGGGAGAGCAGTACTTC.

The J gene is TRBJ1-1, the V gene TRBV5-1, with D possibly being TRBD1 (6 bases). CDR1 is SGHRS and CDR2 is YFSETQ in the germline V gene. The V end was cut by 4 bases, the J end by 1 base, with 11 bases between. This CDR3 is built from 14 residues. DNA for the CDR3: TGCGCCAGCAGCCAGCAGGGGAAGAACACTGAAGCTTTCTTT. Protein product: CASSQQGKNTEAFF. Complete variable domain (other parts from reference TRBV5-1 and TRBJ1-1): KAGVTQTPRYLIKTRGQQVTLSCSPISGHRSVSWYQQTPGQGLQFLFEYFSETQRNKGNFPGRFSGRQFSNSRSEMNVSTLELGDSALYLCASSQQGKNTEAFFGQGTRLTVV.

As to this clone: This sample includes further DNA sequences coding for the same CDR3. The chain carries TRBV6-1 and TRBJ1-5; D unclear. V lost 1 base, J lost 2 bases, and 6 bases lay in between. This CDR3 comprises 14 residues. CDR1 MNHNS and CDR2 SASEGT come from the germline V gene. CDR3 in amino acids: CASSEGRGNQPQHF. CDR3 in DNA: TGTGCCAGCAGTGAAGGAAGGGGCAATCAGCCCCAGCATTTT.

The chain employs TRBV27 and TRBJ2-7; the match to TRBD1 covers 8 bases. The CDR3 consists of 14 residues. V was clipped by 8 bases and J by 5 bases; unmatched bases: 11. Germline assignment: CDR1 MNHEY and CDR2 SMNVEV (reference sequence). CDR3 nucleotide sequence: TGTGCCAGCGGTCCGGGACAGGTTATCAACGAGCAGTACTTC. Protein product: CASGPGQVINEQYF.

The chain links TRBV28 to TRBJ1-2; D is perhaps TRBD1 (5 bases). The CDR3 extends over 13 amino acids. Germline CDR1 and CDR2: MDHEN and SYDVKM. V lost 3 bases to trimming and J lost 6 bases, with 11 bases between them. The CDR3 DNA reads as TGTGCCAGCAGTTTGGGGGGTCCCGATGGCTACACCTTC. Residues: CASSLGGPDGYTF.

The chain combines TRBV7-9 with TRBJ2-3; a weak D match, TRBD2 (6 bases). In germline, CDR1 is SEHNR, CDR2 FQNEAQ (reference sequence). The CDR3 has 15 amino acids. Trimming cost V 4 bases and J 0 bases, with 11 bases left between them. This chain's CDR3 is CASSSRDFSTDTQYF. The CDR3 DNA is TGTGCCAGCAGCTCCCGGGACTTCAGCACAGATACGCAGTATTTT.

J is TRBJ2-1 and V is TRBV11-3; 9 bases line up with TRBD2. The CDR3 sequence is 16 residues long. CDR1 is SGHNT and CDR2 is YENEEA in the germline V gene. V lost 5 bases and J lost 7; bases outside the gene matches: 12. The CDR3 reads CASSPRTSESGNEQFF. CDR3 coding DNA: TGTGCCAGCAGCCCCAGGACTAGCGAAAGTGGGAATGAGCAGTTCTTC.

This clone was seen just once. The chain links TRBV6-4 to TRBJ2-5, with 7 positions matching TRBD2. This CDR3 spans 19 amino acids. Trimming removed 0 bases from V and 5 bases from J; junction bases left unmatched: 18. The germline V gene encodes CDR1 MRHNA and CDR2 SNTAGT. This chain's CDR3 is CASSDSRRDGTGGGETQYF. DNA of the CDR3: TGTGCCAGCAGTGACTCACGGCGGGATGGGACGGGAGGAGGGGAGACCCAGTACTTC.

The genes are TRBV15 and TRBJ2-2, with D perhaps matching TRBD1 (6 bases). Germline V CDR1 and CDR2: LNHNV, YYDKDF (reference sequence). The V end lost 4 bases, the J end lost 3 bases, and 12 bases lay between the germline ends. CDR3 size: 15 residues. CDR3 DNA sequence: TGTGCCACCAGCACAGCAAGGGGGTACACCGGGGAGCTGTTTTTT. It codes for CATSTARGYTGELFF.

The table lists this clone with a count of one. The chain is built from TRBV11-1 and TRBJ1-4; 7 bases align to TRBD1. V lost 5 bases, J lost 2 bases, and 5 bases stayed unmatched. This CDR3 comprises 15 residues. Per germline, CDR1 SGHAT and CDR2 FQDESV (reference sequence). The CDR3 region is CASSAQQGTNEKLFF. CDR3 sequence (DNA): TGTGCCAGCAGCGCACAACAGGGGACTAATGAAAAACTGTTTTTT.

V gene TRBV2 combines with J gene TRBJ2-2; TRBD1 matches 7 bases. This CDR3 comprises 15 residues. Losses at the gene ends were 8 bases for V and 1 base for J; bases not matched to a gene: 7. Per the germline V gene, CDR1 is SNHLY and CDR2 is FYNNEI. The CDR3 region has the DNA TGTGCCAGCCGAACCGGGACAGTGAACACCGGGGAGCTGTTTTTT. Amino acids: CASRTGTVNTGELFF. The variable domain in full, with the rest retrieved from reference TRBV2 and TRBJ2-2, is EPEVTQTPSHQVTQMGQEVILRCVPISNHLYFYWYRQILGQKVEFLVSFYNNEISEKSEIFDDQFSVERPDGSNFTLKIRSTKLEDSAMYFCASRTGTVNTGELFFGEGSRLTVL.

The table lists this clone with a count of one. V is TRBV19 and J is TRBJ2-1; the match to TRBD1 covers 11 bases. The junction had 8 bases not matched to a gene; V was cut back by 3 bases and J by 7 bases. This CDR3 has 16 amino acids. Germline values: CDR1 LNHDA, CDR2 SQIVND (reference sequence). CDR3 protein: CASSIPGQGGGNEQFF. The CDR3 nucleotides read TGTGCCAGTAGTATTCCGGGACAGGGGGGAGGAAATGAGCAGTTCTTC. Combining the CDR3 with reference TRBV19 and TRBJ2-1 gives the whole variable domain DGGITQSPKYLFRKEGQNVTLSCEQNLNHDAMYWYRQDPGQGLRLIYYSQIVNDFQKGDIAEGYSVSREKKESFPLTVTSAQKNPTAFYLCASSIPGQGGGNEQFFGPGTRLTVL.

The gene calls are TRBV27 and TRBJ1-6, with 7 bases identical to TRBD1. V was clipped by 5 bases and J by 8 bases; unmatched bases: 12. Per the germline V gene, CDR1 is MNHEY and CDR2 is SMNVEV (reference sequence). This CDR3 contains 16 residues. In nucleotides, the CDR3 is TGTGCCAGCAGTCCCCTGACAGGGAAAAGTCATTCACCCCTCCACTTT. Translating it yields CASSPLTGKSHSPLHF.

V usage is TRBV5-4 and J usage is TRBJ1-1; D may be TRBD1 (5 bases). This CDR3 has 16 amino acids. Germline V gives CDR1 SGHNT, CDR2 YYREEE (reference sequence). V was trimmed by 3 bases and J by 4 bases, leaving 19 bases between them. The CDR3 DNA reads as TGTGCCAGCAGCTCCCGGGACGGCAACTGGGGCACTGAAGCTTTCTTT. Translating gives CASSSRDGNWGTEAFF. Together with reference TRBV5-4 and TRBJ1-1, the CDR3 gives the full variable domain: ETGVTQSPTHLIKTRGQQVTLRCSSQSGHNTVSWYQQALGQGPQFIFQYYREEENGRGNFPPRFSGLQFPNYSSELNVNALELDDSALYLCASSSRDGNWGTEAFFGQGTRLTVV.

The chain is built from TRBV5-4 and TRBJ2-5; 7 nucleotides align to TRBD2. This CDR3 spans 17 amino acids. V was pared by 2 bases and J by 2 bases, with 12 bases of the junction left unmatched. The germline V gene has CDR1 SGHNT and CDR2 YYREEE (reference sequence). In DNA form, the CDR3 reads TGTGCCAGCAGCTTAACTGGGGAGGGCTTTAATCAAGAGACCCAGTACTTC. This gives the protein CASSLTGEGFNQETQYF. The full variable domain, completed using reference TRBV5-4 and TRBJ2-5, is ETGVTQSPTHLIKTRGQQVTLRCSSQSGHNTVSWYQQALGQGPQFIFQYYREEENGRGNFPPRFSGLQFPNYSSELNVNALELDDSALYLCASSLTGEGFNQETQYFGPGTRLLVL.

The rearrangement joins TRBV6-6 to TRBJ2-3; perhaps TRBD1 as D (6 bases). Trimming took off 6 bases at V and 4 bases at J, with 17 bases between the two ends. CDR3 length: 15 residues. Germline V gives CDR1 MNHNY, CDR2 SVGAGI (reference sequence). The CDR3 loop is CASRTSGQNADTQYF. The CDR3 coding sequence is TGTGCCAGCAGGACCTCAGGACAGAACGCAGATACGCAGTATTTT.